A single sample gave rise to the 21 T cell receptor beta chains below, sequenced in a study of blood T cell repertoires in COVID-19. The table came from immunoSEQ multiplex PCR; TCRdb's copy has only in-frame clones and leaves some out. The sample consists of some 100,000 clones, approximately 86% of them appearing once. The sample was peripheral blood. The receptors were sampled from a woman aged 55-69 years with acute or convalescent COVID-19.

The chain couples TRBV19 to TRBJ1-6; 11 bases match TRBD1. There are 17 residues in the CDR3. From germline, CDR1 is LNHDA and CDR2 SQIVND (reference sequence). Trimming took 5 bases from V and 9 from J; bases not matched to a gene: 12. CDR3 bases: TGTGCCAGTAGTGTGATACTACCGGGACAGGGGGGTTCACCCCTCCACTTT. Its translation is CASSVILPGQGGSPLHF.

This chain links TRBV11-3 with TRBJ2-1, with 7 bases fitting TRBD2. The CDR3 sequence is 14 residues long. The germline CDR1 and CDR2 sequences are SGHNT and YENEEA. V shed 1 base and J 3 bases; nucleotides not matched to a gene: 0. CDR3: CASSLGGSYNEQFF. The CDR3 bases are TGTGCCAGCAGCTTAGGCGGGAGCTACAATGAGCAGTTCTTC.

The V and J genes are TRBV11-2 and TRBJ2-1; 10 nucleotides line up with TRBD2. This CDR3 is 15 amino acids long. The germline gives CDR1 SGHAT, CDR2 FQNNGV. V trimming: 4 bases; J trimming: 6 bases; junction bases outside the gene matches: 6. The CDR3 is CASSSFSGRSNEQFF. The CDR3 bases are TGTGCCAGCAGCTCATTTAGCGGGAGGTCCAATGAGCAGTTCTTC.

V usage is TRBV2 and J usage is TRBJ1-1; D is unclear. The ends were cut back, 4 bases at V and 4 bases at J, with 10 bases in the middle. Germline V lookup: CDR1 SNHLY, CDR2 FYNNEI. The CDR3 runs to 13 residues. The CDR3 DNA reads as TGTGCCAGCAGTGCGGGTGGTAGCACTGAAGCTTTCTTT. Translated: CASSAGGSTEAFF.

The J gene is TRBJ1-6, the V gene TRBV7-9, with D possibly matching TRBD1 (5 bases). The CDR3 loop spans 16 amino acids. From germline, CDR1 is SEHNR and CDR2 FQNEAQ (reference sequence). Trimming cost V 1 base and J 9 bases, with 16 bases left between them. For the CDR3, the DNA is TGTGCCAGCAGCTTAGGGGGTACAGGTACTTCTTCACCCCTCCACTTT. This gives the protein CASSLGGTGTSSPLHF.

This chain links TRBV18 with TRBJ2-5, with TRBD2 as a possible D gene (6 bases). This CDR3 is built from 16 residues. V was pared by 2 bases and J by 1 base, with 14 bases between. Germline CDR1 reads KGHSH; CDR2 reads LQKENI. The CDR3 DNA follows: TGTGCCAGCTCACCATGGGCGGCGGGGCCCCAAGAGACCCAGTACTTC. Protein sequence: CASSPWAAGPQETQYF.

The CDR3: CASSSYRGRYEQYV. CDR3 DNA: TGTGCCAGCAGCTCCTACAGGGGGCGTTACGAGCAGTACGTC. V is TRBV6-2 or TRBV6-3 and J is TRBJ2-7; 9 bases are a match to TRBD1. The trim removed 6 bases at V and 4 bases at J, leaving 7 bases unmatched. CDR1 and CDR2 from the germline V gene are MNHEY and SVGEGT. The CDR3 covers 14 residues.

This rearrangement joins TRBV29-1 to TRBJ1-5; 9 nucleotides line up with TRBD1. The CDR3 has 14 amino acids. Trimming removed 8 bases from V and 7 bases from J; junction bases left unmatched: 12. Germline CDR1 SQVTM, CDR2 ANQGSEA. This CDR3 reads CSPQGGTGRQPQHF. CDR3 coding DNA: TGCAGCCCTCAAGGGGGGACAGGGAGACAGCCCCAGCATTTT. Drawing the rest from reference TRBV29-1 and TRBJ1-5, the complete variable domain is SAVISQKPSRDICQRGTSLTIQCQVDSQVTMMFWYRQQPGQSLTLIATANQGSEATYESGFVIDKFPISRPNLTFSTLTVSNMSPEDSSIYLCSPQGGTGRQPQHFGDGTRLSIL.

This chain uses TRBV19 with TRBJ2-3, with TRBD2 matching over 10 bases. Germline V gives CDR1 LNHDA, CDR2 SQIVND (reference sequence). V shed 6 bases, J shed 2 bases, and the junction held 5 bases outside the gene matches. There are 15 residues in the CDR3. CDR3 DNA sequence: TGTGCCAGTAGGATTAGCGGGAGGAACACAGATACGCAGTATTTT. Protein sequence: CASRISGRNTDTQYF.

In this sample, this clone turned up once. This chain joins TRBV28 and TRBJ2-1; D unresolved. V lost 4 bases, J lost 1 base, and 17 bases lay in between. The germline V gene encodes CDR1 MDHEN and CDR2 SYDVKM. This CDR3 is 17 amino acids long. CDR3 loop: CASSSVVRGSSYNEQFF. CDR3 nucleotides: TGTGCCAGCAGTTCGGTCGTTCGCGGCTCGTCCTACAATGAGCAGTTCTTC.

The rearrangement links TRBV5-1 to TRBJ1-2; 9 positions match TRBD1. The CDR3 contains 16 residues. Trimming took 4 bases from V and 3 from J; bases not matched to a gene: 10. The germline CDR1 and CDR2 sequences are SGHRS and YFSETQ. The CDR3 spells CASSPGTGKSHYGYTF. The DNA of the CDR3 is TGCGCCAGCAGCCCCGGGACAGGGAAGTCGCACTATGGCTACACCTTC.

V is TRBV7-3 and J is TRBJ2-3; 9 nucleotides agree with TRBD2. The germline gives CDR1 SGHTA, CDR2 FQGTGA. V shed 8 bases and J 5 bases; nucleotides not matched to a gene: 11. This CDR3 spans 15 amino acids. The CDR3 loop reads CASARIAGEVDTQYF. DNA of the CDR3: TGTGCCAGCGCTCGTATAGCGGGAGAAGTAGATACGCAGTATTTT.

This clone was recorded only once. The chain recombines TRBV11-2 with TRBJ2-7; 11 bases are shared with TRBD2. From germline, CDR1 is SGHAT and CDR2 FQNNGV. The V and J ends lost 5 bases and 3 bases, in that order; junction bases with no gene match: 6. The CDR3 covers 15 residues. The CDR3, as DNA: TGTGCCAGCAGCCCTCCTAGCGGGAGGTTCTACGAGCAGTACTTC. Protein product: CASSPPSGRFYEQYF.

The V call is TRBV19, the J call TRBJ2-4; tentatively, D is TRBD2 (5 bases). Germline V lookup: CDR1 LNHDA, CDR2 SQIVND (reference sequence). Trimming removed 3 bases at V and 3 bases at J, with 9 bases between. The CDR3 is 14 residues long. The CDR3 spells CASSIGVGKNIQYF. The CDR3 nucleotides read TGTGCCAGTAGTATCGGGGTCGGCAAAAACATTCAGTACTTC.

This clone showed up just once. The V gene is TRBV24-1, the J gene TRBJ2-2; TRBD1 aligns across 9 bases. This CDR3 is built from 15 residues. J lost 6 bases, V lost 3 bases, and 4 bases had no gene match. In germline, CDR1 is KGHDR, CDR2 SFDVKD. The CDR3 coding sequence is TGTGCCACCAGTGATCCGGGACAGGGAGCCGGGGAGCTGTTTTTT. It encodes CATSDPGQGAGELFF.

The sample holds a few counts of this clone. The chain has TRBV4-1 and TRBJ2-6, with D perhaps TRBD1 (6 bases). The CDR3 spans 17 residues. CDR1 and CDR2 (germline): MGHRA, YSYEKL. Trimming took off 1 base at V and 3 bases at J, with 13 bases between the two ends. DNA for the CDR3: TGCGCCAGCAGCCAAGTCCCACAGGGTGGTGGGGCCAACGTCCTGACTTTC. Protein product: CASSQVPQGGGANVLTF.

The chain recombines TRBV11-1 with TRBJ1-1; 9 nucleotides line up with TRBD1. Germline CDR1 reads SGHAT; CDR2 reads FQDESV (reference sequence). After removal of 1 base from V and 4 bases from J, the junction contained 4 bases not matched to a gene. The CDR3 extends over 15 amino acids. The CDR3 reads CASSLGGQGSTEAFF. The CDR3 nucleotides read TGTGCCAGCAGCTTAGGGGGACAGGGTAGCACTGAAGCTTTCTTT.

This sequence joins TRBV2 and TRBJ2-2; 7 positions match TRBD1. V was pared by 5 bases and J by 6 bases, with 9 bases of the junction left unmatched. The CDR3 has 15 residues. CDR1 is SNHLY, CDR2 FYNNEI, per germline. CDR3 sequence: CASSRDRQPPGELFF. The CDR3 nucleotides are TGTGCCAGCAGTCGGGACAGACAACCTCCCGGGGAGCTGTTTTTT.

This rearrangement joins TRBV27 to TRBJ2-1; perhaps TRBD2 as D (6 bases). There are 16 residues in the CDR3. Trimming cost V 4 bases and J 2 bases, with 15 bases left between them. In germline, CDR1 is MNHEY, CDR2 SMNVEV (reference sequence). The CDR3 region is CASSSFGGTAYNEQFF. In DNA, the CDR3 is TGTGCCAGCAGTTCATTTGGGGGGACGGCCTACAATGAGCAGTTCTTC.

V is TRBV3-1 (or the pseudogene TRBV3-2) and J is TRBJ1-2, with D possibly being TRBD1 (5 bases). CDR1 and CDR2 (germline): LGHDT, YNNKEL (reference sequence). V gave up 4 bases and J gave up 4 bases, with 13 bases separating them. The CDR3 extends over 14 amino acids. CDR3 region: CASSPGGEGYGYTF. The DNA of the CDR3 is TGTGCCAGCAGCCCAGGAGGGGAGGGCTATGGCTACACCTTC.

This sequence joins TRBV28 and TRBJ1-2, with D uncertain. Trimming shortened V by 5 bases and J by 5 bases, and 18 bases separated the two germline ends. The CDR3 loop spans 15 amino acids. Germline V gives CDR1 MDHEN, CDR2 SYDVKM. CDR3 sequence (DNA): TGTGCCAGCAGTCCCAGGTCCCTCGCGGGGTATGGCTACACCTTC. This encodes CASSPRSLAGYGYTF.